A selection of T cell receptor beta chains follows, all from one sample in a study of CD8 T cells in Susac syndrome. MiXCR, run by TCRdb on the immunoSEQ multiplex PCR reads, gives a single entry per CDR3 protein. The sample has under 150,000 distinct CDR3 sequences; roughly 94% are singletons. Input material: CD4+ T cells from PBMCs. These receptors were collected from a human donor with multiple sclerosis. Each CDR3 is given with its conserved first and last residue. Each record gives: CDR3 DNA, CDR3 protein, D gene, V gene, J gene, clone size. The D gene is left open where the match is weak. Size is stated for part of the rows, as once, few or many counts, or as a class when the clone is expanded.

DNA: TGTGCCAGCAGCCGCCGGGACAGGGGGACCGAGCAGTACTTC
CDR3: CASSRRDRGTEQYF
D: TRBD1
V: TRBV7-2
J: TRBJ2-7
size: once

DNA: TGTGCCAGCACCTACAACGTGAACTATGGCTACACCTTC
CDR3: CASTYNVNYGYTF
D: -
V: TRBV2
J: TRBJ1-2
size: -

DNA: TGTGCCAGCAGAGTTTCTGCCGGGACATCCCTCCACTTT
CDR3: CASRVSAGTSLHF
D: -
V: TRBV12-3/TRBV12-4
J: TRBJ1-6
size: -

DNA: TGCGCCAGCAGCCCGGAGGGGTCCACGGGAACCGGGGAGCTGTTTTTT
CDR3: CASSPEGSTGTGELFF
D: -
V: TRBV5-1
J: TRBJ2-2
size: -

DNA: TGTGCCAGCAGCCAGGGGAGGGAACTGGCTGGAAACACCATATATTTT
CDR3: CASSQGRELAGNTIYF
D: -
V: TRBV4-2
J: TRBJ1-3
size: -

DNA: TGCGCCAGCAGCTCCCTCCCCGGGGGATCGGGCACAGATACGCAGTATTTT
CDR3: CASSSLPGGSGTDTQYF
D: -
V: TRBV5-1
J: TRBJ2-3
size: -

DNA: TGTGCCAGCGCCACCCCAGATTATAGCAATCAGCCCCAGCATTTT
CDR3: CASATPDYSNQPQHF
D: -
V: TRBV6-6
J: TRBJ1-5
size: -

DNA: TGTGCCAGCAGAGGACGGAGTAATTCACCCCTCCACTTT
CDR3: CASRGRSNSPLHF
D: -
V: TRBV2
J: TRBJ1-6
size: -

DNA: TGTGCCAGCAGGAAAGGATTAACAGGGGCCGCTGACACCGGGGAGCTGTTTTTT
CDR3: CASRKGLTGAADTGELFF
D: TRBD1
V: TRBV11-2
J: TRBJ2-2
size: -

DNA: TGTGCCAGCAGAGATGGGACAGGGGGTAGTGACGAGCAGTACTTC
CDR3: CASRDGTGGSDEQYF
D: TRBD1
V: TRBV6-6
J: TRBJ2-7
size: -

DNA: TGTGCCAGCAGCCGGGCCTTCGGGGAGCTGTTTTTT
CDR3: CASSRAFGELFF
D: -
V: TRBV28
J: TRBJ2-2
size: -

DNA: TGTGCCAGCAGTCCCAACAAGGCTAGCGGGAGTCGGGTCCGTTACGAGCAGTACTTC
CDR3: CASSPNKASGSRVRYEQYF
D: TRBD2
V: TRBV27
J: TRBJ2-7
size: -

DNA: TGTGCCAGCAGCTTTGGGACTAGCGGGGGCCTGGGGGAGACCCAGTACTTC
CDR3: CASSFGTSGGLGETQYF
D: TRBD2
V: TRBV7-2
J: TRBJ2-5
size: -

DNA: TGTGCCAGCAGCCAAGATACCGGGAGGGATCAGCCCCAGCATTTT
CDR3: CASSQDTGRDQPQHF
D: -
V: TRBV4-2
J: TRBJ1-5
size: -

DNA: TGTGCCAGCAGTTTGGGCACAGAGGTCACTGAAGCTTTCTTT
CDR3: CASSLGTEVTEAFF
D: -
V: TRBV12-3/TRBV12-4
J: TRBJ1-1
size: -

DNA: TGCGCCACTTCCTCCGGGACAGACCGTGAAAAACTGTTTTTT
CDR3: CATSSGTDREKLFF
D: TRBD1
V: TRBV5-1
J: TRBJ1-4
size: -

DNA: TGTGCCAGCAGTTTAGGTAGAGGCCAAGAGACCCAGTACTTC
CDR3: CASSLGRGQETQYF
D: -
V: TRBV12-3/TRBV12-4
J: TRBJ2-5
size: -

DNA: TGTGCCAGCAGCCAGAGGTATGGCTACACCTTC
CDR3: CASSQRYGYTF
D: -
V: TRBV5-6
J: TRBJ1-2
size: -

DNA: TGCAGTGCTAGAAGAGTGGGGTTGGCGACCACTGAAGCTTTCTTT
CDR3: CSARRVGLATTEAFF
D: -
V: TRBV20-1
J: TRBJ1-1
size: -

DNA: TGTGCCAGCAGTGAAAGCAGCTCCTACAATGAGCAGTTCTTC
CDR3: CASSESSSYNEQFF
D: -
V: TRBV2
J: TRBJ2-1
size: once

DNA: TGTGCCATCAACGGGGGTGCCGGGGAGCTGTTTTTT
CDR3: CAINGGAGELFF
D: -
V: TRBV10-3
J: TRBJ2-2
size: -

DNA: TGTGCCAGCAGTCACAGGGGTAACGAGCAGTTCTTC
CDR3: CASSHRGNEQFF
D: TRBD1
V: TRBV6-5
J: TRBJ2-1
size: -

DNA: TGTGCCAGTGGAAAGGATGAAGAGACCCAGTACTTC
CDR3: CASGKDEETQYF
D: -
V: TRBV19
J: TRBJ2-5
size: -

DNA: TGTGCCAGCAGCTTGGTTGTGGGATCTGAAGCTTTCTTT
CDR3: CASSLVVGSEAFF
D: -
V: TRBV7-9
J: TRBJ1-1
size: -

DNA: TGTGCCAGCATGGGGTTAATCTCTGGAAACACCATATATTTT
CDR3: CASMGLISGNTIYF
D: -
V: TRBV27
J: TRBJ1-3
size: -

DNA: TGTGCCAGCGCCGGGCTAGCGGGATACGATACGCAGTATTTT
CDR3: CASAGLAGYDTQYF
D: TRBD2
V: TRBV3-1
J: TRBJ2-3
size: once

DNA: TGTGCCAGCAGCGTCGGGGGGGCAGGGTTCACTGAAGCTTTCTTT
CDR3: CASSVGGAGFTEAFF
D: -
V: TRBV9
J: TRBJ1-1
size: -

DNA: TGCGCCAGCACCGACCAGGGGACTAGCGGGTACGAGCAGTACTTC
CDR3: CASTDQGTSGYEQYF
D: TRBD2
V: TRBV5-1
J: TRBJ2-7
size: -

DNA: TGTGCCAGCTCACCGAGGGGGGAGACCCAGTACTTC
CDR3: CASSPRGETQYF
D: -
V: TRBV18
J: TRBJ2-5
size: few

DNA: TGCAGTGCTAGCAGGGGGGACCGCACAGATACGCAGTATTTT
CDR3: CSASRGDRTDTQYF
D: -
V: TRBV20-1
J: TRBJ2-3
size: -

DNA: TGTGCCAGCACCACCGGGACAGGATACGAGCAGTACTTC
CDR3: CASTTGTGYEQYF
D: TRBD1
V: TRBV6-2/TRBV6-3
J: TRBJ2-7
size: -

DNA: TGTGCCAGCAGTGTTTTGGGGAAATATAGCACAGATACGCAGTATTTT
CDR3: CASSVLGKYSTDTQYF
D: -
V: TRBV6-1
J: TRBJ2-3
size: -

DNA: TGTGCCACCAGTGAAACAGGGTTGGATACGCAGTATTTT
CDR3: CATSETGLDTQYF
D: -
V: TRBV24-1
J: TRBJ2-3
size: once

DNA: TGTGCCAGCAGTTTACACAGGGGGTATGGCTACACCTTC
CDR3: CASSLHRGYGYTF
D: TRBD1
V: TRBV12-3/TRBV12-4
J: TRBJ1-2
size: -

DNA: TGTGCCATCAGGAACCAGATAGAGAACACTGAAGCTTTCTTT
CDR3: CAIRNQIENTEAFF
D: -
V: TRBV10-3
J: TRBJ1-1
size: -

DNA: TGCAGTGCTAGAGACCCAAACCGAAATACCGGGACAGGGAAGACTAACTATGGCTACACCTTC
CDR3: CSARDPNRNTGTGKTNYGYTF
D: TRBD1
V: TRBV20-1
J: TRBJ1-2
size: -

DNA: TGTGCCTGGAGTTCCGACGACCCGAACACTGAAGCTTTCTTT
CDR3: CAWSSDDPNTEAFF
D: -
V: TRBV30
J: TRBJ1-1
size: -

DNA: TGTGCCAGCAGCCCCATTTCTGGGCCCCTCCACTTT
CDR3: CASSPISGPLHF
D: -
V: TRBV7-9
J: TRBJ1-6
size: once

DNA: TGCAGTGCTTCGGGGACAGGGGGTGAGAATCAGCCCCAGCATTTT
CDR3: CSASGTGGENQPQHF
D: TRBD1
V: TRBV20-1
J: TRBJ1-5
size: once

DNA: TGTGCCAGCAGCGTAGACTTTTACAATGAGCAGTTCTTC
CDR3: CASSVDFYNEQFF
D: -
V: TRBV9
J: TRBJ2-1
size: -

DNA: TGTGCCTGGGGCAGGTGGGACAGCAACACTGAAGCTTTCTTT
CDR3: CAWGRWDSNTEAFF
D: TRBD1
V: TRBV30
J: TRBJ1-1
size: -

DNA: TGTGCCAGCTCGCCCACACAAGAGACCCAGTACTTC
CDR3: CASSPTQETQYF
D: -
V: TRBV18
J: TRBJ2-5
size: -

DNA: TGTGCCAGCAGGCTTTCTAGCGGGGGGGATTTCGTCAAAAACATTCAGTACTTC
CDR3: CASRLSSGGDFVKNIQYF
D: TRBD2
V: TRBV6-2/TRBV6-3
J: TRBJ2-4
size: -

DNA: TGTGCCAGCAGTTACTCGTCAGCCCACTATGGCTACACCTTC
CDR3: CASSYSSAHYGYTF
D: -
V: TRBV6-5
J: TRBJ1-2
size: -

DNA: TGTGCCAGCAGCTTAGCGGTCCCCGATGGCTACACCTTC
CDR3: CASSLAVPDGYTF
D: -
V: TRBV7-2
J: TRBJ1-2
size: -

DNA: TGCGCCAGCAGCTTGTCTAGGGATCAGCCCCAGCATTTT
CDR3: CASSLSRDQPQHF
D: -
V: TRBV5-1
J: TRBJ1-5
size: few

DNA: TGTGCCAGCAGCCCGGGGGGTCTGATCAATCAGCCCCAGCATTTT
CDR3: CASSPGGLINQPQHF
D: -
V: TRBV9
J: TRBJ1-5
size: once

DNA: TGCAGTGCTAGAGGGAGTGAAATCGACGAGCAGTACTTC
CDR3: CSARGSEIDEQYF
D: -
V: TRBV20-1
J: TRBJ2-7
size: -

DNA: TGTGCCAGCAGTAATGGAAACACCATATATTTT
CDR3: CASSNGNTIYF
D: -
V: TRBV2
J: TRBJ1-3
size: -

DNA: TGTGCCATCAGTGTACAGGGGGCTACTGAAGCTTTCTTT
CDR3: CAISVQGATEAFF
D: TRBD1
V: TRBV10-3
J: TRBJ1-1
size: -

DNA: TGCGCCAGCAGCCCGTCTGATAGCAATCAGCCCCAGCATTTT
CDR3: CASSPSDSNQPQHF
D: -
V: TRBV5-1
J: TRBJ1-5
size: -